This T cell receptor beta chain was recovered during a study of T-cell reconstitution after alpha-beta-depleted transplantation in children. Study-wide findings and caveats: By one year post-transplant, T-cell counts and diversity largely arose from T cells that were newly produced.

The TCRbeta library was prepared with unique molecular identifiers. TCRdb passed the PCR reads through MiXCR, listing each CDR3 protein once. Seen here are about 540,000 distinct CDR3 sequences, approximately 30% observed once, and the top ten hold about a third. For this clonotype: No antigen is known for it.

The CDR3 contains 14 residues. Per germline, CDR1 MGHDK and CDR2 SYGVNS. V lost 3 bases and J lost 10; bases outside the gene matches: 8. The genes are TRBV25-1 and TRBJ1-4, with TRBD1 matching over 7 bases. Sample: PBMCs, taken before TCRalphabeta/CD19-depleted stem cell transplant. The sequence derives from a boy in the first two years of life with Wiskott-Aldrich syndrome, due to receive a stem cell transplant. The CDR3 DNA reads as TGTGCCAGCAGTGAGACAGGGTTTAAAGGAAAACTGTTTTTT. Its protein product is CASSETGFKGKLFF. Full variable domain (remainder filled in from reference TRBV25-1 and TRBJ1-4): EADIYQTPRYLVIGTGKKITLECSQTMGHDKMYWYQQDPGMELHLIHYSYGVNSTEKGDLSSESTVSRIRTEHFPLTLESARPSHTSQYLCASSETGFKGKLFFGSGTQLSVL.